This T cell receptor (beta chain) stems from a study of blood T cell repertoires in COVID-19 (dated by TCRdb to the early 2020s). In terms of the full investigation: The collaborator samples originated in the United States, Italy and Spain and spanned the acute and convalescent phases of COVID-19. The prospective study material was composed of cDNA or gDNA derived from T cells, B-cell-depleted T cells, or PBMCs. Deeply sampled blood TCRbeta repertoires from subjects exposed to, actively infected with, or recovered from COVID-19 were included in the dataset. The repertoires were made available in a free public database intended to serve as a resource for research on the immune response to SARS-CoV-2. Samples were obtained from the ongoing ImmuneRACE study (first 160 participants) and from 1,254 subjects provided by 6 global collaborators. A de-identified subject ID, COVID-19 status, age in years and sex were almost always included in the sample metadata. Where available, HLA class I and class II types were obtained from metadata supplied by the sample provider rather than from assay-based typing.

Inclusive of the bounding cysteine and phenylalanine, the CDR3 is 13 residues long. Solely the CDR3 DNA is kept, with 39 bases framed from the first base. Germline trimming amounts to 1 base on V and 16 bases on J, with 8 as the count of junction bases outside the gene matches. The germline V gene sets CDR1 to MNHEY and CDR2 to SVGEGT. TCRbeta CDR3 regions were amplified from genomic DNA using the immunoSEQ Assay, a bias-controlled multiplex PCR. The authors' pipeline ran thus. The number of nucleated cells in each sample was estimated by amplification of reference gene primers within the assay. To quantify the absolute abundance of each unique TCRbeta CDR3 rearrangement, sequence reads were collapsed and filtered. For each sample, productive Simpson clonality was calculated by taking the square root of Simpson's diversity index across productive rearrangements. TCRdb re-hosts the immuneACCESS table, in-frame sequences only. Its copies lack some clones; in the studies checked, an unresolved V gene accounts for under half of them, and the cause for the rest is not known. The DNA was the basis for D and trimming; V, J and clone size are from that table. Present in this sample are around 150,000 clones, 85% of which were seen just once. The leading ten clones occupy 3.3% of the sample.

The sample holds a few counts of this clone. Its antigen remains undetermined. No quality values exist for individual bases; no much larger clone is one base distant. Whole blood was collected in K2EDTA tubes by collaborating institutions according to the institutions' own protocols. Collaborator samples were shipped for TCRbeta analysis as frozen whole blood, isolated PBMCs, or DNA extracted from either sample type. The paper as a whole reports these results and caveats: How much clinical and demographic metadata was included differed by source and by participant, and the metadata was provided uncurated.

Material: peripheral blood. This TCR was sampled from a human donor with acute or convalescent COVID-19. The donor label of this sample is uncertain. Here the chain combines TRBV6-2 or TRBV6-3 and TRBJ1-4; TRBD1 lines up with 8 middle nucleotides. CDR3 region: CASSYFQGADRFF. The sequenced DNA is TGTGCCAGCAGTTACTTCCAGGGGGCCGACCGGTTTTTT.